This T cell receptor (beta chain) comes out of a study of siplizumab effects on memory and regulatory T cells. Study-level results: Siplizumab gave mappable alloreactive CD4+ clones an average Treg-derived fraction of nearly 70%, against 25% to 30% in controls. In unstimulated cells, naive T cells appeared more diverse than memory T cells and seemed major alloresponse contributors.

This clone was seen once. No antigen is known for it. Germline values: CDR1 LNHNV, CDR2 YYDKDF (reference sequence). CDR3 length: 13 amino acids. Trimming left V 3 bases short and J 4 bases short, with 8 bases between. Per sample, some 10^5 TCR templates were assayed. Generated by immunoSEQ multiplex PCR, the TCRdb table keeps only in-frame clones and is missing some. The repertoire holds about 100,000 clones, with less than 95% as singletons. Sequencing was done on a sample of non-Treg CD4+ T cells sorted from blood. V usage is TRBV15 and J usage is TRBJ2-3; D is uncertain. The sequence came from a human donor in good health. The CDR3 DNA is TGTGCCACCAGCAGTACACCCGCAGATACGCAGTATTTT. Translated, it gives CATSSTPADTQYF.